This T cell receptor (beta chain) was obtained from a study of blood T cells in healthy people across ages. Study summary: Template switching retrieved approximately one barcoded beta molecule for each two T cells. Study outcomes and limitations: From one million sequenced T cells, diversity estimates were lower bounds. Per million T cells, the diversity of TCR beta decreased roughly linearly as age advanced.

CDR1 is MNHNS and CDR2 is SASEGT in the germline V gene. This CDR3 spans 13 amino acids. The V gene end was trimmed by 8 bases and the J gene end by 2 bases; junction bases not matched to a gene: 1. As concerns this clonotype: What it binds is unknown.

A second PCR of 7 to 11 cycles used a sample-barcoded 5' primer and a J-beta primer mix. In TCRdb, the 5' RACE reads were re-called with MiXCR into one record per CDR3 protein. The sample includes fewer than 1,000,000 distinct CDR3 sequences, around half of them seen just once. Sequencing input: blood. This receptor was obtained from an elderly man in good health. The V call is TRBV6-1, the J call TRBJ2-7; 12 bases are shared with TRBD1. CDR3 sequence: CASGDRGPYEQYF. CDR3 bases: TGTGCCAGCGGGGACAGGGGGCCCTACGAGCAGTACTTC.